The 30 T cell receptor beta chains in this list originate from one sample, sequenced in a study of blood T cells in healthy people across ages. Combining a sample-barcoded 5' primer with a J-beta primer mix, a second PCR ran for 7 to 11 cycles. TCRdb processed the 5' RACE reads anew with MiXCR; each CDR3 protein has one entry. This table holds 790,000 or so distinct CDR3 sequences, 35% to 60% found once. Sequencing was carried out using blood. These receptors all stem from a man older than 75 in good health.

The chain employs TRBV6-5 and TRBJ2-1; D is unresolved. From germline, CDR1 is MNHEY and CDR2 SVGAGI. Trimming removed 2 bases from V and 0 bases from J, with 8 bases in between. CDR3 size: 15 residues. The CDR3 protein is CASSYTVSSYNEQFF. The CDR3, as DNA: TGTGCCAGCAGTTACACCGTGAGCTCCTACAATGAGCAGTTCTTC.

The V and J genes are TRBV2 and TRBJ1-5; no definite D call. V was cut by 5 bases and J by 6 bases, with 14 bases left in between. Germline CDR1 reads SNHLY; CDR2 reads FYNNEI. The CDR3 totals 14 residues. In nucleotides, the CDR3 is TGTGCCAGCAGTACGAGCGCATCGAGTCAGCCCCAGCATTTT. Its protein product is CASSTSASSQPQHF.

V usage is TRBV5-6 and J usage is TRBJ2-3, with D hard to call. The CDR3 sequence is 15 residues long. Germline CDR1 is SGHDT and CDR2 is YYEEEE. V shed 6 bases and J shed 3 bases, with 17 bases lying between them. The CDR3: CASNTLGARTDTQYF. As DNA, the CDR3 is TGTGCCAGCAACACCTTGGGTGCTCGGACAGATACGCAGTATTTT.

V gene TRBV29-1 combines with J gene TRBJ2-1, with D perhaps matching TRBD2 (6 bases). Trimming cost V 4 bases and J 9 bases, with 16 bases left between them. The CDR3 is 13 residues long. Germline V gene lookup returns CDR1 SQVTM and CDR2 ANQGSEA. CDR3 in DNA: TGCAGCGTTGTACCCGGGAGTTTGTTTGAGCAGTTCTTC. Its protein is CSVVPGSLFEQFF.

This clonotype was observed a handful of times. The chain combines TRBV6-5 with TRBJ2-5; 7 bases line up with TRBD1. The CDR3 is 15 amino acids. With 5 bases clipped from V and 5 bases from J, the junction kept 11 bases outside the gene matches. Germline loops: CDR1 MNHEY, CDR2 SVGAGI. CDR3 residues: CASSEVTGTWETQYF. In nucleotides, the CDR3 is TGTGCCAGCAGTGAGGTGACAGGGACATGGGAGACCCAGTACTTC.

This chain links TRBV20-1 with TRBJ2-4; D might be TRBD2 (6 bases). V was pared by 3 bases and J by 13 bases, with 13 bases between. CDR1 is DFQATT and CDR2 is SNEGSKA in the germline V gene (reference sequence). The CDR3 is made up of 11 amino acids. CDR3 in amino acids: CSASRDSEQYF. CDR3 bases: TGCAGTGCTAGCCGGGACTCAGAGCAGTACTTC.

The rearrangement joins TRBV20-1 to TRBJ1-4, with TRBD1 identical over 9 bases. The V and J ends lost 5 bases and 8 bases, in that order; junction bases with no gene match: 12. The CDR3 is made up of 15 amino acids. Germline values: CDR1 DFQATT, CDR2 SNEGSKA (reference sequence). DNA for the CDR3: TGCAGTGCTGCCCTCGGGACAGGGATGGGGGAAAAACTGTTTTTT. Translated: CSAALGTGMGEKLFF.

The chain employs TRBV11-1 and TRBJ2-1; 12 nucleotides match TRBD2. In germline, CDR1 is SGHAT, CDR2 FQDESV (reference sequence). Germline trimming cut 5 bases from V and 5 bases from J; bases unmatched to any gene: 7. The CDR3 contains 16 residues. For the CDR3, the DNA is TGTGCCAGCAGCCCCACTAGCGGGAGGAGACACAATGAGCAGTTCTTC. Translation: CASSPTSGRRHNEQFF.

The sample holds a few counts of this clonotype. This chain links TRBV20-1 with TRBJ2-1, with D maybe TRBD1 (5 bases). The CDR3 runs to 13 residues. The ends were cut back, 1 base at V and 7 bases at J, with 11 bases in the middle. Germline-derived CDR1 and CDR2 are DFQATT and SNEGSKA (reference sequence). CDR3 in DNA: TGCAGTGCTAGAGCCAGGGTCGTGAATGAGCAGTTCTTC. Residues: CSARARVVNEQFF.

This chain links TRBV20-1 with TRBJ2-5; maybe TRBD2 (7 bases). CDR1 is DFQATT and CDR2 is SNEGSKA in the germline V gene (reference sequence). V lost 5 bases and J lost 2, with 15 bases in between. The CDR3 runs to 14 residues. In DNA form, the CDR3 reads TGCAGTGCTCTGGGGGCTAGCGGACAAGAGACCCAGTACTTC. It codes for CSALGASGQETQYF.

In its sample, this clonotype is medium-sized. The gene calls are TRBV12-3 or TRBV12-4 and TRBJ2-7, with TRBD1 matching over 9 bases. CDR3 length equals 13 residues. V shed 6 bases and J 6 bases; nucleotides not matched to a gene: 6. DNA for the CDR3: TGTGCCAGCAGCAGGGGACAGGGTGGCGAGCAGTACTTC. As protein: CASSRGQGGEQYF.

The chain employs TRBV25-1 and TRBJ2-6, with D possibly TRBD2 on 5 matching bases. This CDR3 has 15 amino acids. V lost 2 bases to trimming and J lost 4 bases, with 9 bases between them. From germline, CDR1 is MGHDK and CDR2 SYGVNS. The CDR3 sequence is CASSEVRRGANVLTF. CDR3 nucleotide sequence: TGTGCCAGCAGTGAAGTTAGGAGGGGGGCCAACGTCCTGACTTTC. The full variable domain, completed using reference TRBV25-1 and TRBJ2-6, is EADIYQTPRYLVIGTGKKITLECSQTMGHDKMYWYQQDPGMELHLIHYSYGVNSTEKGDLSSESTVSRIRTEHFPLTLESARPSHTSQYLCASSEVRRGANVLTFGAGSRLTVL.

This clonotype turned up a few times. The V gene is TRBV20-1, the J gene TRBJ2-5; 12 bases are a match to TRBD1. This CDR3 has 17 residues. V was clipped by 0 bases and J by 5 bases; unmatched bases: 10. CDR1 is DFQATT and CDR2 is SNEGSKA in the germline V gene (reference sequence). The CDR3 spells CSARDFSGTGGLETQYF. The CDR3 coding sequence is TGCAGTGCTAGAGATTTCTCCGGGACAGGGGGCTTGGAGACCCAGTACTTC.

The chain joins TRBV20-1 to TRBJ2-7; 7 nucleotides agree with TRBD2. The trim removed 2 bases at V and 0 bases at J, leaving 16 bases unmatched. CDR3 size: 18 residues. Germline assignment: CDR1 DFQATT and CDR2 SNEGSKA (reference sequence). The CDR3 DNA is TGCAGTGCTAGACCCGGGAGGATCTCAGATAAAATCTCCTACGAGCAGTACTTC. Protein product: CSARPGRISDKISYEQYF.

The gene calls are TRBV27 and TRBJ1-6; TRBD1 matches at 12 bases. J lost 8 bases, V lost 5 bases, and 7 bases had no gene match. The V gene's germline CDR1 is MNHEY and CDR2 SMNVEV (reference sequence). This CDR3 contains 16 residues. The CDR3 here is CASSTRDRGQDSPLHF. CDR3 in DNA: TGTGCCAGCAGTACACGGGACAGGGGGCAGGATTCACCCCTCCACTTT.

The chain uses TRBV6-5 and TRBJ2-3, with D maybe TRBD2 (6 bases). Trimming removed 6 bases from V and 0 bases from J, with 13 bases in between. CDR3 length equals 15 residues. The germline V gene encodes CDR1 MNHEY and CDR2 SVGAGI. In DNA form, the CDR3 reads TGTGCCAGCAGCCCCTCTAGCGAGAGCACAGATACGCAGTATTTT. This codes for CASSPSSESTDTQYF.

A few counts support this clonotype. The chain recombines TRBV20-1 with TRBJ2-3, with 9 bases lining up with TRBD2. With V trimmed by 0 bases and J by 7 bases, 20 bases remained unmatched. Germline V gives CDR1 DFQATT, CDR2 SNEGSKA (reference sequence). The CDR3 loop spans 19 amino acids. The CDR3 sequence: CSARDLSPPLAGPAYTQYF. The CDR3 nucleotides are TGCAGTGCTAGAGATCTTTCTCCCCCACTAGCGGGTCCTGCGTATACGCAGTATTTT.

This chain links TRBV7-9 with TRBJ1-2; D not certain. Germline V lookup: CDR1 SEHNR, CDR2 FQNEAQ (reference sequence). V was cut by 3 bases and J by 8 bases, with 7 bases left in between. CDR3 size: 11 residues. Here the CDR3 reads CASSFVSGYTF. The CDR3 DNA is TGTGCCAGCAGCTTTGTATCGGGCTACACCTTC.

This clonotype was observed a handful of times. This chain connects TRBV4-3 to TRBJ2-1; 10 positions agree with TRBD2. The CDR3 has 16 amino acids. The germline V gene encodes CDR1 LGHNA and CDR2 YSLEER. V lost 4 bases and J lost 1; bases outside the gene matches: 4. As DNA, the CDR3 is TGCGCCAGCAGCCGGCTAGCGGGAGAATCCTACAATGAGCAGTTCTTC. This codes for CASSRLAGESYNEQFF.

The gene calls are TRBV20-1 and TRBJ2-3, with 12 bases that match TRBD2. Germline V gives CDR1 DFQATT, CDR2 SNEGSKA (reference sequence). This CDR3 is 14 amino acids long. The V and J ends lost 6 bases and 6 bases, in that order; junction bases with no gene match: 7. The CDR3 coding sequence is TGCAGTGCCCACCGGACTAGCGGGACGGATACGCAGTATTTT. It encodes CSAHRTSGTDTQYF.

The J gene is TRBJ2-6, the V gene TRBV4-3; D gene ambiguous. The germline CDR1 and CDR2 sequences are LGHNA and YSLEER. V was pared by 4 bases and J by 0 bases, with 13 bases between. The CDR3 spans 17 residues. The CDR3: CASSLTHQASGANVLTF. The CDR3 DNA reads TGCGCCAGCAGCCTAACTCATCAAGCCTCTGGGGCCAACGTCCTGACTTTC.

The chain has TRBV5-1 and TRBJ2-3; the match to TRBD1 covers 9 bases. V gave up 5 bases and J gave up 4 bases; unmatched junction bases: 20. Per germline, CDR1 SGHRS and CDR2 YFSETQ. The CDR3 loop spans 19 amino acids. DNA for the CDR3: TGCGCCAGCAGACGCCGGACAGGGGTAGGCGGATCTCGAGCAGATACGCAGTATTTT. It yields the protein CASRRRTGVGGSRADTQYF. The full variable domain, in which reference TRBV5-1 and TRBJ2-3 provide the parts outside the CDR3, is KAGVTQTPRYLIKTRGQQVTLSCSPISGHRSVSWYQQTPGQGLQFLFEYFSETQRNKGNFPGRFSGRQFSNSRSEMNVSTLELGDSALYLCASRRRTGVGGSRADTQYFGPGTRLTVL.

Of note for this clonotype: Germline and junction disagree at one end, which may indicate a read error. This chain links TRBV12-3 or TRBV12-4 with TRBJ2-7; TRBD1 might be the D (7 bases). The CDR3 spans 14 residues. The CDR3 DNA sequence: TGTGCCTGCAGCGCCCAGCGGGCAGGGGGTGAGCAGTACTTC. Protein: CACSAQRAGGEQYF.

The rearrangement links TRBV10-3 to TRBJ2-3; tentative D call: TRBD2 (5 bases). V gave up 6 bases and J gave up 8 bases, with 24 bases separating them. The CDR3 contains 16 residues. Germline loops: CDR1 ENHRY, CDR2 SYGVKD. In DNA form, the CDR3 reads TGTGCCATCAGCGACCCAACTGGACTCACAGCAGGTACGCAGTATTTT. Its translation is CAISDPTGLTAGTQYF.

This clonotype was detected only a few times. V gene TRBV9 combines with J gene TRBJ1-2; a weak D match, TRBD1 (6 bases). The V end was cut by 0 bases, the J end by 6 bases, with 6 bases between. Per the germline V gene, CDR1 is SGDLS and CDR2 is YYNGEE. The CDR3 totals 12 residues. The CDR3 loop is CASSVEGDGYTF. The CDR3 DNA reads TGTGCCAGCAGCGTAGAGGGGGATGGCTACACCTTC. Full variable domain (rest looked up from reference TRBV9 and TRBJ1-2): DSGVTQTPKHLITATGQRVTLRCSPRSGDLSVYWYQQSLDQGLQFLIQYYNGEERAKGNILERFSAQQFPDLHSELNLSSLELGDSALYFCASSVEGDGYTFGSGTRLTVV.

The sample holds a few counts of this clonotype. V and J are TRBV9 and TRBJ2-2; D not certain. Germline CDR1 reads SGDLS; CDR2 reads YYNGEE. The CDR3 consists of 16 residues. The V end lost 0 bases, the J end lost 4 bases, and 13 bases lay between the germline ends. CDR3 sequence (DNA): TGTGCCAGCAGCGTAGCAAAGGGCTCGGGCACCGGGGAGCTGTTTTTT. Its protein product is CASSVAKGSGTGELFF. Variable domain in full (rest from reference TRBV9 and TRBJ2-2): DSGVTQTPKHLITATGQRVTLRCSPRSGDLSVYWYQQSLDQGLQFLIQYYNGEERAKGNILERFSAQQFPDLHSELNLSSLELGDSALYFCASSVAKGSGTGELFFGEGSRLTVL.

The chain joins TRBV6-2 or TRBV6-3 to TRBJ2-7; D remains unclear. This CDR3 has 14 amino acids. Between the trimmed V and J ends, which lost 7 bases and 2 bases, there was a span of 15 bases. CDR1 is MNHEY, CDR2 SVGEGT, per germline. DNA of the CDR3: TGTGCCAGCATCAACGGGCAGCGAACCTACGAGCAGTACTTC. Translated: CASINGQRTYEQYF.

The chain recombines TRBV6-5 with TRBJ2-3; D is possibly TRBD2 (6 bases). V lost 0 bases and J lost 5, with 12 bases in between. The CDR3 has 15 residues. Per the germline V gene, CDR1 is MNHEY and CDR2 is SVGAGI. The CDR3 region has the DNA TGTGCCAGCAGTTACTCGAGGGGTAGCGGAGATACGCAGTATTTT. Amino acid sequence: CASSYSRGSGDTQYF.

The V call is TRBV5-6, the J call TRBJ1-2; D gene unclear. The CDR3 has 15 amino acids. CDR1 is SGHDT, CDR2 YYEEEE, per germline. V was clipped by 0 bases and J by 1 base, with 10 bases between them. The CDR3 protein is CASSLGGRINYGYTF. DNA for the CDR3: TGTGCCAGCAGCTTGGGCGGCCGAATTAACTATGGCTACACCTTC.

About this clonotype itself: One base away lies a much larger clone, so this may be a sequencing read error. The chain joins TRBV5-1 to TRBJ2-1; D perhaps matches TRBD2 (6 bases). This CDR3 spans 16 amino acids. Germline CDR1 and CDR2: SGHRS and YFSETQ. The CDR3: CASTRGSTASYNKQFF. The CDR3 DNA reads as TGCGCCAGCACCCGGGGGAGCACAGCAAGCTACAATAAGCAGTTCTTC.